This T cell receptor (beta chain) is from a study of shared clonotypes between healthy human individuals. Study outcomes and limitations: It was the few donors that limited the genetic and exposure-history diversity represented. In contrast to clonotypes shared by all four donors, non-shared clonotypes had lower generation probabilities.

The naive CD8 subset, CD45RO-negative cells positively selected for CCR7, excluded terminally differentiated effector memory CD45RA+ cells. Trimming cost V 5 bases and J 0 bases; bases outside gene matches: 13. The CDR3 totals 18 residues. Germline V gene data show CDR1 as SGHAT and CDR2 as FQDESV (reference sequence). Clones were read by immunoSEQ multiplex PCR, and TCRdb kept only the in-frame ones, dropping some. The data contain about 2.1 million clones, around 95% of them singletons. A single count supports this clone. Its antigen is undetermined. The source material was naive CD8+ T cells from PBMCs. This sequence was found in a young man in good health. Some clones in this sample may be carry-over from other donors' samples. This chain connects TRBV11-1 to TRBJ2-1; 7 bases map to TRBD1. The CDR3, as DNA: TGTGCCAGCAGCCCACCAGCCGGGACAGAGATCTCCTACAATGAGCAGTTCTTC. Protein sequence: CASSPPAGTEISYNEQFF.